The T cell receptor (beta chain) under discussion was sequenced for a study of shared clonotypes between healthy human individuals. The DNA input per sorted-subset replicate PCR was 200 ng, corresponding to 25,000 to 35,000 T cell genomes. Clones were read by immunoSEQ multiplex PCR, and TCRdb kept only the in-frame ones, dropping some. The data hold about 1 million clones, with about 75% observed a single time. CDR1 is LNHDA and CDR2 is SQIVND in the germline V gene (reference sequence). V lost 0 bases to trimming and J lost 0 bases, with 15 bases between them. CDR3 length equals 18 residues. The investigators split CD4+ cells into a CD45RA+ naive subset and a CD45RA-negative memory subset. About this clone itself: Its antigen is as yet unknown.

Study results and caveats: Across a handful of donors, naive CD4 shared roughly 5.2%, naive CD8 more than 3%, memory CD4 approximately 2.5%, memory CD8 0.4%. Estimated richness values were generally larger in naive subsets than in memory subsets.

The chain links TRBV19 to TRBJ2-1; a possible D gene is TRBD2 (6 bases). This sequence originates from a man between 18 and 29 years old in good health. Input material: memory CD4+ T cells sorted from blood. Subset of the sample: CD45RA-negative fraction. CDR3 amino acids: CASSIDGGLLSSYNEQFF. CDR3 bases: TGTGCCAGTAGTATAGATGGCGGACTACTCAGCTCCTACAATGAGCAGTTCTTC.